This TCR beta chain was sequenced during a study of T cells after yellow fever vaccination (dated by TCRdb to the late 2010s). Some background on the complete study: Libraries from fractions with low cell numbers were prepared with the SMART-Seq v4 Ultra Low Input RNA kit. To follow T-cell clones before and after both primary and booster YFV17D yellow fever vaccination, bulk TCR alpha and beta repertoires underwent longitudinal sequencing. Two healthy male donors, one aged 18 to 30 and one aged 30 to 40 years, were included in the cohort. Blood was collected at multiple timepoints before and after primary and secondary immunization, and bulk PBMC replicates and cell subsets were isolated.

The investigation overall reported the following: A small fraction of clonotypes appeared in both the CD4 and CD8 compartments, likely as a result of convergent recombination. The secondary T-cell response was weaker than the primary response but faster, peaking on day 5 instead of day 15. Most clones expanded after primary vaccination (around 96% of CD4 and roughly 91% of CD8) were re-detected after the booster, suggesting that broad memory maintenance occurred. Only two donors were included in the study, so the extent to which the findings can be generalized is limited. Because abundant contaminating clonotypes from the bulk population could be contained in FACS-sorted repertoires, computational filtering was required.

This specimen's treatment or condition label, interpreted: live attenuated yellow fever vaccine strain. A standard Ficoll-Paque protocol was used to isolate PBMCs from peripheral blood. Dynabeads CD4 and CD8 positive selection kits were used to isolate CD4 and CD8 T-cell fractions. TriZol was used to extract RNA from bulk PBMCs, CD4 and CD8 fractions, and dextramer-positive and dextramer-negative fractions. The CDR3 measures 15 amino acids from cysteine to phenylalanine. Left in the record is the CDR3 DNA by itself, 45 bases read in frame from the first base. CDR1 and CDR2, looked up from the germline V gene, are SGHRS and YFSETQ. Deletion took 0 bases off V and 5 bases off J, with a span of 15 bases between the germline ends. A word on this clonotype: Its antigen is unknown. Base qualities are not at hand, and no much larger clone is one base apart.

TCR cDNA was made using 5'RACE template switching, a step that added a universal primer site and unique molecular identifiers. cDNA synthesis was primed from both the TCR alpha and TCR beta constant segments. Libraries were amplified in two PCR steps, with sample barcodes and sequencing adapters added in the second step. Libraries were sequenced on Illumina HiSeq 2500 (2x100 bp) or NovaSeq (2x150 bp). From the authors' description of their analysis: MIGEC was used to demultiplex reads and collapse the reads into UMI consensus sequences, and MiXCR was used for V(D)J alignment. Using edgeR on replicate PBMC samples, clonotypes were called vaccine-responding if FDR was below 0.01 and the log2 fold change was above 5 up to day 15. Each bulk clonotype received a CD4 or CD8 identity based on whether the sequenced CD4 or CD8 repertoire contained that clonotype at higher abundance. Through fastp at Q25 and MiXCR, TCRdb rebuilt clones from the public reads, retaining in-frame beta chains. Duplicate CDR3 protein sequences are folded into a single record with the most common DNA and genes. TCRdb's processing, not the authors', yielded these V and J calls. The sample table lists approximately 250,000 distinct CDR3 sequences, 6.7% of them with a count of one. The ten largest clones represent approximately 1% of the sample.

The sequenced sample was CD4+ T cells sorted from PBMCs, obtained on the day of the yellow fever booster vaccination. Recombination linked TRBV5-1 to TRBJ2-7; possibly the D gene is TRBD1, per 6 matching bases. The origin of this receptor is a young man who received the YFV17D yellow fever vaccine. The CDR3 corresponds to CASSLEGRGIDEQYF. DNA sequence: TGCGCCAGCAGCTTGGAAGGCAGGGGTATCGACGAGCAGTACTTC.